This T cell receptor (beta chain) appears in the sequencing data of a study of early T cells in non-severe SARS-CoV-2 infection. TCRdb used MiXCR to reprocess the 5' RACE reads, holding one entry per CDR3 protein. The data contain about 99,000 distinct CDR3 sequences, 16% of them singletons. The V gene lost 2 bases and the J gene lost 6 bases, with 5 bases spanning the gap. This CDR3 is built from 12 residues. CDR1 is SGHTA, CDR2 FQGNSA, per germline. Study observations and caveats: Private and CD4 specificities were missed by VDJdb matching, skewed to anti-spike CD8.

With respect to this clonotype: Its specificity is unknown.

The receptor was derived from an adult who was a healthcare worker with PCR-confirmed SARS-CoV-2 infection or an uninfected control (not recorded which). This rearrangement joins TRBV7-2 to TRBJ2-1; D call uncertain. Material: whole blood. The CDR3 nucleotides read TGTGCCAGCAGCTTACTCATCAATGAGCAGTTCTTC. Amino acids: CASSLLINEQFF. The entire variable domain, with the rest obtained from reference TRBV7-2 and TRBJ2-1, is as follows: GAGVSQSPSNKVTEKGKDVELRCDPISGHTALYWYRQSLGQGLEFLIYFQGNSAPDKSGLPSDRFSAERTGGSVSTLTIQRTQQEDSAVYLCASSLLINEQFFGPGTRLTVL.